This T cell receptor (beta chain) was sequenced in a study of CD8 T cells in ankylosing spondylitis. A few counts support this clonotype. Its antigen is unknown. Study-wide results and limits: Apparently characteristic of ankylosing spondylitis blood was a TCR beta motif (fewer than ten highly homologous variants). The authors reported significant enrichment of disease-linked clones in matched ankylosing spondylitis synovial fluid.

From germline, CDR1 is MNHNS and CDR2 SASEGT. The CDR3 loop spans 13 amino acids. The V and J ends lost 4 bases and 2 bases respectively, with 9 bases between them. As the method for making TCR beta libraries, quantitative 5'-RACE with molecular barcodes was used. MiXCR was run by TCRdb on the 5' RACE reads, yielding one entry per CDR3 protein. The data contain under 200,000 distinct CDR3 sequences, 9.8% of them singletons. The chain combines TRBV6-1 with TRBJ2-7; D is uncertain. Sequencing was carried out using blood, either unsorted or a sorted T cell fraction (not recorded which). The TCR originated in a female donor with ankylosing spondylitis or in good health (not recorded which). For the CDR3, the DNA is TGTGCCAGCAGTGCCTTCAAGGCCTACGAGCAGTACTTC. As protein: CASSAFKAYEQYF.